This TCR beta chain stems from a study of CD8+CD57+ T cells in acquired aplastic anemia (dated by TCRdb to the late 2010s). Regarding the research as a whole: DNA extracted from sorted CD4+ and CD8+ cells had a mean of roughly 3 ug, with a range of about 0.19 to 30 ug. For healthy donor samples, the average read count was approximately 10 million for CD4+ cells and 11 million to 14 million for CD8+ cells.

Profiling of TCR beta VDJ combinations and CDR3 sequences used genomic DNA as the template. TCR repertoire sequencing was run on an Illumina HiSeq 2000. The study's own analysis went as follows. TRBV/TRBJ rearrangement plots, CDR3 size and DJ length profiles, and Simpson's diversity index were used to evaluate the repertoires. The most abundant DNA sequence in the deep sequencing data was defined as the immunodominant clone. CDR3 amino acid sequences were screened for sharing across subjects and compared with published repertoires and the VDJdb database. TCRdb cleaned the public reads at Q25 with fastp, built clones with MiXCR and kept in-frame beta chains. Each record represents a unique CDR3 protein, reported with the most common genes and DNA among its rows. The V and J calls come from TCRdb's annotation, not from the publication. In this sample the table shows some 180,000 distinct CDR3 sequences, approximately 46% of which occur a single time. The ten largest clonotypes hold 2.5% to 3.5% of the sample.

The germline V gene specifies SGHTA as CDR1 and FQGTGA as CDR2. After removal of 7 bases from V and 5 bases from J, the junction retains 16 bases not matched to a gene. The CDR3 runs 17 amino acids, cysteine and phenylalanine included. Only the CDR3 portion is preserved as DNA: 51 bases, with reading frame beginning at the first base. The full study reports these points: Between patients and healthy controls, no significant difference in CD8+ Simpson's diversity was found (P=0.060). Around 28 CD8+ CDR3 sequences were found to be shared between patients and controls, but these sequences appeared to be highly expressed in patients and within the immunodominant clones of the patients.

A few counts support this clonotype. No cognate antigen has been identified for it. Per-nucleotide qualities are absent, and no much larger clonotype sits a single base away. The study deep-sequenced TCR repertoires of sorted CD4+ and CD8+ blood T cells from severe aplastic anemia patients and healthy subjects. Ficoll-Paque density gradient centrifugation was used to isolate peripheral blood mononuclear cells. CD4+ and CD8+ T cells were sorted by FACS or magnetic beads before DNA extraction. Sequenced sample: sorted CD4+, CD8+, or CD8+CD57+ T cells (not recorded which) from PBMCs. This TCR came from a human donor in good health. This sequence uses TRBV7-3 and TRBJ2-5, with 10 bases matching TRBD2. The CDR3 region: CASNKTELAGVGETQYF. The DNA reads as follows: TGTGCCAGCAACAAGACGGAGCTAGCGGGAGTAGGGGAGACCCAGTACTTC. Extended through the reference TRBV7-3 and TRBJ2-5 proteins, this CDR3 yields the full variable domain: GAGVSQTPSNKVTEKGKYVELRCDPISGHTALYWYRQSLGQGPEFLIYFQGTGAADDSGLPNDRFFAVRPEGSVSTLKIQRTERGDSAVYLCASNKTELAGVGETQYFGPGTRLLVL.